This T cell receptor (beta chain) was sequenced for a study of post-analysis software for immune sequencing data. Turning to the study itself: Progressive-relapsing, secondary progressive and relapsing-remitting multiple sclerosis were among the disease courses included. Regarding the study as a whole: TRBV segments more frequent in patients than in controls numbered roughly 5 and included TRBV5-6, TRBV5-1 and TRBV20-1. Versus controls, multiple sclerosis patients showed significantly lower diversity (normalized Chao1).

Of note for this clonotype: Its antigen is unidentified.

Incorporated into the TCR beta cDNA libraries were unique molecular identifiers, which served to reduce PCR and sequencing biases. There were roughly 1 to 11 million T cells, and approximately 500,000 cDNA molecules came from them. MiXCR, run by TCRdb on the PCR reads, gives a single entry per CDR3 protein. The sample carries fewer than 850,000 distinct CDR3 sequences, 25% to 30% recorded once. Germline CDR1 and CDR2: SGHTA and FQGNSA. Trimming pared 3 bases from V and 0 bases from J, leaving 9 bases between. The CDR3 is made up of 15 amino acids. The clonotype comes from a girl aged 5-17 years with multiple sclerosis. The sample was blood. This chain connects TRBV7-2 to TRBJ2-1, with no clear D. The CDR3 sequence: CASSLGKSSYNEQFF. CDR3 bases: TGTGCCAGCAGCTTGGGCAAGAGCTCCTACAATGAGCAGTTCTTC. The full variable domain, with the rest looked up from reference TRBV7-2 and TRBJ2-1, is GAGVSQSPSNKVTEKGKDVELRCDPISGHTALYWYRQSLGQGLEFLIYFQGNSAPDKSGLPSDRFSAERTGGSVSTLTIQRTQQEDSAVYLCASSLGKSSYNEQFFGPGTRLTVL.